These 17 T cell receptor beta chains originate from one sample sequenced in a study of T cell clonotyping in hematopoietic cell transplantation. Sequencing was performed with immunoSEQ multiplex PCR; in TCRdb, only in-frame clones are kept and a portion is missing. The table shows 12,000 to 15,000 clones, with 94% occurring only once. The source was PBMCs, collected 30 days after allogeneic stem cell transplant. The source of these receptors is a male patient between 60 and 69 years old who had an allogeneic stem cell transplant from an unrelated donor, so the T cells may come from the graft donor. Some clones in this sample may be carry-over from other donors' samples.

This clone came up a few times. The V call is TRBV7-6, the J call TRBJ2-7, with 8 bases aligning to TRBD1. After removal of 5 bases from V and 0 bases from J, the junction contained 9 bases not matched to a gene. The germline CDR1 and CDR2 sequences are SGHVS and FNYEAQ. The CDR3 is 16 residues long. The CDR3 coding sequence is TGTGCCAGCAGCCCCTCACAGGGGGATATCTCCTACGAGCAGTACTTC. Translation: CASSPSQGDISYEQYF.

This sequence joins TRBV5-4 and TRBJ2-5; D not certain. V was cut by 3 bases and J by 2 bases, with 8 bases left in between. Germline lookup yields CDR1 SGHNT and CDR2 YYREEE (reference sequence). This CDR3 has 13 residues. Written as DNA, the CDR3 is TGTGCCAGCAGCTCGGACCCACAAGAGACCCAGTACTTC. Amino acids: CASSSDPQETQYF.

The J gene is TRBJ1-4, the V gene TRBV7-9; tentative D call: TRBD1 (6 bases). The CDR3 runs 15 residues. Germline V CDR1 and CDR2: SEHNR, FQNEAQ (reference sequence). V lost 2 bases and J 3 bases, leaving 10 bases between the germline ends. The CDR3 loop is CASSLSAGANEKLFF. Here the CDR3 DNA reads TGTGCCAGCAGCTTATCCGCAGGGGCTAATGAAAAACTGTTTTTT. The whole variable domain, remainder taken from reference TRBV7-9 and TRBJ1-4, is DTGVSQNPRHKITKRGQNVTFRCDPISEHNRLYWYRQTLGQGPEFLTYFQNEAQLEKSRLLSDRFSAERPKGSFSTLEIQRTEQGDSAMYLCASSLSAGANEKLFFGSGTQLSVL.

The chain has TRBV9 and TRBJ2-3; TRBD2 might be the D (6 bases). V lost 4 bases, J lost 3 bases, and 15 bases lay in between. The CDR3 covers 15 residues. From germline, CDR1 is SGDLS and CDR2 YYNGEE. The CDR3 here is CASSLSPSGTDTQYF. CDR3 sequence (DNA): TGTGCCAGCAGCCTAAGTCCCAGCGGGACAGATACGCAGTATTTT. Full variable domain (missing parts from reference TRBV9 and TRBJ2-3): DSGVTQTPKHLITATGQRVTLRCSPRSGDLSVYWYQQSLDQGLQFLIQYYNGEERAKGNILERFSAQQFPDLHSELNLSSLELGDSALYFCASSLSPSGTDTQYFGPGTRLTVL.

CDR3 bases: TGTGCCAGTAGTATAGATCTAGCGGGAGCGCCGGGGGGGGAGCTGTTTTTT. Its protein is CASSIDLAGAPGGELFF. This chain links TRBV19 with TRBJ2-2, with 10 bases aligning to TRBD2. Germline-derived CDR1 and CDR2 are LNHDA and SQIVND (reference sequence). V dropped 0 bases and J dropped 8; count of bases not matched to a gene: 9. This CDR3 spans 17 amino acids.

The chain recombines TRBV28 with TRBJ2-7; 8 bases agree with TRBD1. V dropped 7 bases and J dropped 5; count of bases not matched to a gene: 10. The CDR3 is made up of 14 amino acids. CDR1 is MDHEN and CDR2 is SYDVKM in the germline V gene. CDR3 bases: TGTGCCAGCACCATCCAGGGGGCGCGGGACGAGCAGTACTTC. The encoded protein is CASTIQGARDEQYF.

V and J are TRBV25-1 and TRBJ2-3; D is unresolved. V was shortened by 4 bases and J by 1 base, with 6 bases between the two germline ends. CDR3 length equals 13 residues. CDR1 and CDR2 (germline): MGHDK, SYGVNS. The CDR3 DNA reads as TGTGCCAGCAGTGCTCGGGGCACAGATACGCAGTATTTT. As protein: CASSARGTDTQYF.

This chain uses TRBV5-1 with TRBJ2-3; D gene ambiguous. The CDR3 is 12 residues long. V lost 2 bases, J lost 2 bases, and 3 bases lay in between. The germline CDR1 and CDR2 sequences are SGHRS and YFSETQ. CDR3 amino acids: CASSFPTDTQYF. CDR3 in DNA: TGCGCCAGCAGCTTCCCCACAGATACGCAGTATTTT. Based on the CDR3 plus reference TRBV5-1 and TRBJ2-3, the full variable domain is KAGVTQTPRYLIKTRGQQVTLSCSPISGHRSVSWYQQTPGQGLQFLFEYFSETQRNKGNFPGRFSGRQFSNSRSEMNVSTLELGDSALYLCASSFPTDTQYFGPGTRLTVL.

The chain couples TRBV2 to TRBJ1-3; TRBD1 might be the D (6 bases). The CDR3 covers 13 residues. Germline values: CDR1 SNHLY, CDR2 FYNNEI. Trimming stripped 4 bases from V and 2 bases from J, with 6 bases between. CDR3 sequence (DNA): TGTGCCAGCAGTGGGGGGCCTGGAAACACCATATATTTT. Its protein is CASSGGPGNTIYF.

The rearrangement uses TRBV5-1 and TRBJ2-3; 12 nucleotides agree with TRBD2. Trimming at V came to 0 bases and at J to 1 base, leaving 0 bases not matched to a gene. The length of the CDR3 is 16 residues. Germline CDR1 is SGHRS and CDR2 is YFSETQ. The DNA of the CDR3 is TGCGCCAGCAGCTTGGGACTAGCGGGGGGCACAGATACGCAGTATTTT. This translates into CASSLGLAGGTDTQYF.

The rearrangement links TRBV11-2 to TRBJ1-6; perhaps TRBD1 as D (5 bases). The CDR3 contains 17 residues. Germline V gene data show CDR1 as SGHAT and CDR2 as FQNNGV. Trimming removed 0 bases at V and 10 bases at J, with 19 bases between. CDR3 residues: CASSLDIGQGIFSPLHF. The CDR3 region has the DNA TGTGCCAGCAGCTTAGATATTGGACAAGGGATTTTCTCACCCCTCCACTTT.

J is TRBJ2-3 and V is TRBV19; no definite D call. The V end was cut by 3 bases, the J end by 2 bases, with 6 bases between. CDR3 length equals 13 residues. The germline V gene encodes CDR1 LNHDA and CDR2 SQIVND (reference sequence). CDR3 sequence (DNA): TGTGCCAGTAGTATTAGAAACACAGATACGCAGTATTTT. Encoded protein: CASSIRNTDTQYF.

This chain links TRBV7-9 with TRBJ2-7; a possible D gene is TRBD2 (6 bases). CDR1 and CDR2 (germline): SEHNR, FQNEAQ (reference sequence). The CDR3 is made up of 11 amino acids. The V end was cut by 10 bases, the J end by 3 bases, with 10 bases between. The CDR3 is CATGSHYEQYF. The CDR3 DNA follows: TGTGCCACCGGGAGCCACTACGAGCAGTACTTC. Full variable domain (missing parts from reference TRBV7-9 and TRBJ2-7): DTGVSQNPRHKITKRGQNVTFRCDPISEHNRLYWYRQTLGQGPEFLTYFQNEAQLEKSRLLSDRFSAERPKGSFSTLEIQRTEQGDSAMYLCATGSHYEQYFGPGTRLTVT.

The chain links TRBV14 to TRBJ1-1; tentative D call: TRBD1 (6 bases). Per the germline V gene, CDR1 is SGHDN and CDR2 is FVKESK. This CDR3 is 13 amino acids long. V was shortened by 4 bases and J by 2 bases, with 8 bases between the two germline ends. The CDR3 reads CASSRQVNTEAFF. The CDR3, as DNA: TGTGCCAGCAGCCGACAGGTTAACACTGAAGCTTTCTTT.

Worth noting for this clone: The same CDR3 can be traced to other DNA sequences in this sample. The chain employs TRBV5-1 and TRBJ1-4; TRBD1 matches 7 bases. Per germline, CDR1 SGHRS and CDR2 YFSETQ. CDR3 length equals 15 residues. V was clipped by 4 bases and J by 4 bases; unmatched bases: 7. Here the CDR3 DNA reads TGCGCCAGCAGCGGACGGGACAGTCTTAATGAAAAACTGTTTTTT. It translates to CASSGRDSLNEKLFF.

The J gene is TRBJ2-1, the V gene TRBV4-1, with 11 bases matching TRBD1. In germline, CDR1 is MGHRA, CDR2 YSYEKL. There are 16 residues in the CDR3. V lost 3 bases to trimming and J lost 6 bases; unmatched junction nucleotides: 7. CDR3 nucleotides: TGCGCCAGCAGCCACCTGGGGACAGGGGGACTCAATGAGCAGTTCTTC. This codes for CASSHLGTGGLNEQFF.

The chain recombines TRBV6-5 with TRBJ1-1, with D possibly TRBD1 on 6 matching bases. The CDR3 is 13 residues long. Trimming took 5 bases from V and 4 from J, leaving 11 bases between them. Germline CDR1 is MNHEY and CDR2 is SVGAGI. The CDR3 coding sequence is TGTGCCAGCAGTCGAGGACAGCGCACTGAAGCTTTCTTT. Translated, it gives CASSRGQRTEAFF.